Listed below are T cell receptor beta chains from one sample, sequenced in a study of cytomegalovirus exposure and HLA in healthy donors. Some clones are missing from TCRdb's copy, which holds only in-frame ones; the method was immunoSEQ multiplex PCR. Among fewer than 120,000 clones, 60% to 85% were seen once, and the ten largest hold around 1.2%. Specimen: PBMCs. The receptors stem from a woman between 25 and 40 years old in good health and CMV-seronegative. Both conserved end residues are part of each CDR3. The D gene is left open where the match is weak. The size entry is marked missing in some rows and otherwise reads once, few, many or a size class.

TRBV4-3	TRBJ1-2	NA	NA	17	TGCGCCAGCAGCCAAGATGTCAGTACCCCTGCTAACTATGGCTACACCTTC	CASSQDVSTPANYGYTF
TRBV5-1	TRBJ1-6	NA	NA	15	TGCGCCAGCAGCTTGGCCAGGAACGTGAATTCACCCCTCCACTTT	CASSLARNVNSPLHF
TRBV27	TRBJ2-7	few	TRBD1	14	TGTGCCAGCAAAAGAGACAGGGACCCCTACGAGCAGTACTTC	CASKRDRDPYEQYF
TRBV28	TRBJ1-1	NA	NA	14	TGTGCCAGCAGTTTGTACAGGGTGGACACTGAAGCTTTCTTT	CASSLYRVDTEAFF
TRBV28	TRBJ1-5	NA	NA	14	TGTGCCAGCAGTTTAGAGACAGGCAATCAGCCCCAGCATTTT	CASSLETGNQPQHF
TRBV4-1	TRBJ2-7	NA	TRBD1	16	TGCGCCAGCAGCCAAGATTCAGGGGGTGTTGCCTACGAGCAGTACTTC	CASSQDSGGVAYEQYF
TRBV11-2	TRBJ1-1	NA	NA	12	TGTGCCAGCAGCTTCCCAAACACTGAAGCTTTCTTT	CASSFPNTEAFF
TRBV7-2	TRBJ2-1	NA	NA	15	TGTGCCAGCACCTCCGGGACAAGAAATAGCAATGAGCAGTTCTTC	CASTSGTRNSNEQFF
TRBV4-1	TRBJ2-1	NA	NA	15	TGCGCCAGCAGCCAAGATGGGACACTATACAATGAGCAGTTCTTC	CASSQDGTLYNEQFF
TRBV25-1	TRBJ1-4	once	NA	13	TGTGCCAGCAGTAGCAGGGTCCATGAAAAACTGTTTTTT	CASSSRVHEKLFF
TRBV27	TRBJ2-5	NA	NA	12	TGTGCCAGCAAGAACAGTTGGGAGACCCAGTACTTC	CASKNSWETQYF
TRBV5-1	TRBJ2-7	NA	TRBD2	15	TGCGCCAGCAGCGTAGGAGCGGGGGGATCCTACGAGCAGTACTTC	CASSVGAGGSYEQYF
TRBV10-3	TRBJ2-1	NA	NA	14	TGTGCCATCATGGGGCAGAGCTCCTACAATGAGCAGTTCTTC	CAIMGQSSYNEQFF
TRBV7-2	TRBJ1-1	NA	NA	15	TGTGCCATGCTACGGGACGGGAGGTCGAGGACTGAAGCTTTCTTT	CAMLRDGRSRTEAFF
TRBV20-1	TRBJ1-4	NA	NA	10	TGCAGTGCTTCAGGGGATGGGGTGTTTTTT	CSASGDGVFF
TRBV28	TRBJ1-1	few	NA	10	TGTGCCACCAGGGGCGCTGAAGCTTTCTTT	CATRGAEAFF
TRBV4-3	TRBJ2-1	NA	TRBD2	17	TGCGCCAGCAGCCAAGAAAGACTAGCGGGTCTTGCCGGAGAGCAGTTCTTC	CASSQERLAGLAGEQFF
TRBV25-1	TRBJ2-3	NA	NA	13	TGTGCCAGCAGGTCGACTACGGGCGATACGCAGTATTTT	CASRSTTGDTQYF
TRBV28	TRBJ1-5	few	NA	14	TGTGCCAGCAGTTACCCTAATAGCAATCAGCCCCAGCATTTT	CASSYPNSNQPQHF
TRBV4-3	TRBJ1-1	once	NA	15	TGCGCCAGCAGCCAAGATCAGGGGACGAACACTGAAGCTTTCTTT	CASSQDQGTNTEAFF
TRBV27	TRBJ2-1	NA	TRBD2	13	TGTGCCAGCAGTTATAGCGGGCGAAATGAGCAGTTCTTC	CASSYSGRNEQFF
TRBV7-2	TRBJ2-1	NA	NA	15	TGTGCCAGCAGCTTAGTGTGGGGCGCCCAGAATGAGCAGTTCTTC	CASSLVWGAQNEQFF
TRBV27	TRBJ1-1	NA	NA	12	TGTGCCAGCAGCTCAGGGTCCACTGAAGCTTTCTTT	CASSSGSTEAFF
TRBV19	TRBJ1-1	NA	NA	16	TGTGCCAGTAGTTCAACCCGACAGGCTAAGAACACTGAAGCTTTCTTT	CASSSTRQAKNTEAFF
TRBV19	TRBJ2-2	NA	TRBD2	14	TGTGCCAGTAGGATGCGCGGGAGGGCCGGGGAGCTGTTTTTT	CASRMRGRAGELFF
TRBV28	TRBJ2-7	few	TRBD1	15	TGTGCCAGCAGGGCCACCGGGACAGTATCCTACGAGCAGTACTTC	CASRATGTVSYEQYF
TRBV15	TRBJ1-2	NA	NA	13	TGTGCCACCAGCGAGGACAGTAACTATGGCTACACCTTC	CATSEDSNYGYTF
TRBV7-2	TRBJ1-4	NA	NA	12	TGTGCCAGCAGCCTGGCTCAGGAAAAACTGTTTTTT	CASSLAQEKLFF
TRBV5-1	TRBJ1-1	NA	NA	16	TGCGCCAGCAGAAGATTCGGGAGCAGCATGAACACTGAAGCTTTCTTT	CASRRFGSSMNTEAFF
TRBV29-1	TRBJ2-1	NA	TRBD2	16	TGCAGCGTTGAATACGGGACTAGCGGGATGAGCAATGAGCAGTTCTTC	CSVEYGTSGMSNEQFF
TRBV29-1	TRBJ1-4	NA	TRBD1	14	TGCAGCGTCCAGAGGGGACAGGGTAATGAAAAACTGTTTTTT	CSVQRGQGNEKLFF
TRBV7-2	TRBJ2-1	NA	TRBD2	18	TGTGCCAGCAGCTTAGTTACCAGCGGGAGGGCCATCTACAATGAGCAGTTCTTC	CASSLVTSGRAIYNEQFF
TRBV6-1	TRBJ2-1	NA	TRBD2	17	TGTGCCAGCAGTGAAGGGACTAGCGGGGGGACCTTCGCTGAGCAGTTCTTC	CASSEGTSGGTFAEQFF
TRBV28	TRBJ2-3	NA	NA	15	TGTGCCAGCAGTTTTCAAGCGGGCCCCACAGATACGCAGTATTTT	CASSFQAGPTDTQYF
TRBV6-1	TRBJ1-3	NA	NA	14	TGTGCCAGCAGTGACAGGGACTCTGGAAACACCATATATTTT	CASSDRDSGNTIYF
TRBV5-4	TRBJ2-4	NA	TRBD1	19	TGTGCCAGCAGCGACGGGACAGGGCGGAGGGGGTTAGCCAAAAACATTCAGTACTTC	CASSDGTGRRGLAKNIQYF
TRBV4-1	TRBJ1-5	NA	TRBD1	17	TGCGCCAGCAGCCAAGTTGGGACAGGGGGGAGCAATCAGCCCCAGCATTTT	CASSQVGTGGSNQPQHF
TRBV5-1	TRBJ2-3	NA	TRBD1	18	TGCGCCAGCAGCCTACAATACAAGACAGGGGGCTCGGCAGATACGCAGTATTTT	CASSLQYKTGGSADTQYF
TRBV9	TRBJ1-1	NA	NA	14	TGTGCCAGCAGCCCCGGGTCAGAGGACACTGAAGCTTTCTTT	CASSPGSEDTEAFF
TRBV5-1	TRBJ1-4	NA	NA	13	TGCGCCAGCAGCTTGGCAGGGAATGAAAAACTGTTTTTT	CASSLAGNEKLFF
TRBV5-4	TRBJ1-3	few	TRBD1	16	TGTGCCAGCAGCATTACAGGGGGCGTCTCGGGAAACACCATATATTTT	CASSITGGVSGNTIYF
TRBV30	TRBJ1-1	NA	TRBD1	16	TGTGCCTGGAGTCCAATCGGGACAGGGGGACTTACGCCGCCTTTCTTT	CAWSPIGTGGLTPPFF
TRBV5-1	TRBJ2-7	NA	NA	13	TGCGCCAGCAGTTTTGACGGAGTTTACGAGCAGTACTTC	CASSFDGVYEQYF
TRBV28	TRBJ2-6	NA	NA	15	TGTGCCAGCAGTGACCCCGGGGCTGGGGCCAACGTCCTGACTTTC	CASSDPGAGANVLTF
TRBV10-3	TRBJ1-1	NA	NA	15	TGTGCCATCAGTGATAGAGGTTTAGCGAACACTGAAGCTTTCTTT	CAISDRGLANTEAFF
TRBV27	TRBJ2-7	NA	TRBD2	14	TGTGCCAGCAGCCCGGGACTAGCGCACTACGAGCAGTACTTC	CASSPGLAHYEQYF
TRBV5-6	TRBJ2-7	NA	TRBD1	16	TGTGCCAGCAGCAAAACTGCCGGGACAGGGGGCAACGAGCAGTACTTC	CASSKTAGTGGNEQYF
TRBV18	TRBJ2-3	few	NA	16	TGTGCCAGCTCACCATCGAGCGGAGCTAGCACAGATACGCAGTATTTT	CASSPSSGASTDTQYF